This T cell receptor beta chain is drawn from a study of persistence of HIV-infected CD4 T cells. Across the whole study: Multiple blood draws of up to roughly 200 mL, except a couple of donors with single leukapheresis.

This was the immunoSEQ version 4 assay in survey mode. Template was genomic DNA at roughly 9.3 ng/uL, with up to about 1 ug used per sample. TCRdb's table, derived via immunoSEQ multiplex PCR, lists solely in-frame clones and lacks some. The repertoire consists of tens of thousands of clones, with 82% occurring once and the leading ten covering nearly 6.5%. Regarding the study as a whole: TCRbeta richness was lower in CMV- and Gag-responding cells than in anti-CD3/anti-CD28-responding cells.

Per germline, CDR1 MNHEY and CDR2 SVGAGI. The CDR3 totals 14 residues. The V end lost 0 bases, the J end lost 2 bases, and 8 bases lay between the germline ends. The stimulus was lysate of CMV-infected fibroblasts, 8.5 to 10 ug/mL. Memory cells lacking CD40L and CD69 with high CD45RO were sorted. For at least 4 years, plasma HIV-1 RNA was undetectable (<50 copies/mL). The table lists this clone with a count of one. What it binds is unknown. This sequence was found in an adult woman with HIV who was CMV-seropositive. The chain employs TRBV6-5 and TRBJ2-7; no definite D call. Sequences were derived from CD4+ T cells sorted from PBMCs after approximately 19-hour stimulation, sampled from a patient who received antiretroviral therapy. CDR3 residues: CASSYSHGAYEQYF. CDR3 nucleotides: TGTGCCAGCAGTTACTCCCACGGAGCCTACGAGCAGTACTTC.